This T cell receptor beta chain appears in the sequencing data of a study of cytomegalovirus exposure and HLA in healthy donors. Study-level points and caveats: In the roughly 130 validation repertoires, a later analysis found that first-cohort TCR clusters tended to co-occur. Reports credit the classifier with highly specific, highly sensitive diagnosis of cytomegalovirus status. The study recorded 160 or so TCR beta chains that were cytomegalovirus-associated.

While the first cohort had over 650 subjects, the donors belonged to the separate validation cohort of over a hundred subjects. As to this clone: What it recognizes is unknown.

Generated by immunoSEQ multiplex PCR, the TCRdb table keeps only in-frame clones and is missing some. The sample has about 74,000 clones; around 94% are singletons. The CDR3 loop spans 17 amino acids. CDR1 and CDR2 (germline): SGHAT, FQNNGV. The V segment lost 3 bases and the J segment 3 bases; nucleotides outside the gene matches: 10. The rearrangement uses TRBV11-2 and TRBJ1-2, with TRBD1 matching over 10 bases. Sequences were obtained from PBMCs. The TCR originated in a man younger than 30 in good health and CMV-seropositive. This chain's CDR3 is CASSLGQGQDEYYGYTF. The DNA for the CDR3 is TGTGCCAGCAGCTTGGGACAGGGGCAAGACGAATACTATGGCTACACCTTC.